This T cell receptor beta chain was captured in a study of T cell responses to AZD1222 COVID-19 vaccine. Method: immunoSEQ multiplex PCR; TCRdb's copy keeps in-frame clones and lacks some. In the table there are around 120,000 clones, roughly 90% of which are singletons. Only a few counts were recorded for this clone. Germline-derived CDR1 and CDR2 are GTSNPN and SVGIG (reference sequence). V lost 2 bases and J 7 bases, leaving 9 bases between the germline ends. CDR3 length equals 13 residues. Sample: peripheral blood, taken on day 0 of AZD1222 vaccination. This clonotype was obtained from an adult in good health. The J gene is TRBJ1-6, the V gene TRBV30; no clear D. This chain's CDR3 is CAWSPFNNSPLHF. The DNA of the CDR3 is TGTGCCTGGAGTCCATTCAACAATTCACCCCTCCACTTT.